The 7 T cell receptor beta chains below all came from one sample that was sequenced in a study of blood T cell repertoires in COVID-19. Clones were read by immunoSEQ multiplex PCR, and TCRdb kept only the in-frame ones, dropping some. The repertoire holds tens of thousands of clones, with 89% as singletons. Sequenced material: peripheral blood. These receptors all stem from a human donor with acute or convalescent COVID-19. The donor label of this sample is uncertain.

The chain recombines TRBV10-3 with TRBJ2-1, with D tentatively TRBD2 (6 bases). CDR1 is ENHRY and CDR2 is SYGVKD in the germline V gene. Trimming removed 10 bases from V and 4 bases from J, with 14 bases in between. The CDR3 spans 13 residues. The CDR3 DNA is TGTGCCAGCAAGGACTACCAATACAATGAGCAGTTCTTC. Amino acid sequence: CASKDYQYNEQFF.

This clone was observed many times. The rearrangement joins TRBV19 to TRBJ1-5; D gene uncertain. CDR1 is LNHDA and CDR2 is SQIVND in the germline V gene (reference sequence). Trimming took off 4 bases at V and 7 bases at J, with 8 bases between the two ends. The CDR3 runs 12 residues. CDR3 in amino acids: CASSRRVQPQHF. The CDR3 region has the DNA TGTGCCAGTAGTAGGAGGGTGCAGCCCCAGCATTTT.

This chain connects TRBV7-2 to TRBJ2-2, with D tentatively TRBD2 (6 bases). The CDR3 is 15 amino acids. Germline CDR1 SGHTA, CDR2 FQGNSA. Trimming left V 6 bases short and J 9 bases short, with 20 bases between. The chain's CDR3 is CASSPAGRSTRELFF. CDR3 coding DNA: TGTGCCAGCAGTCCGGCGGGGCGTAGTACCCGGGAGCTGTTTTTT.

The chain has TRBV6-5 and TRBJ1-2; unclear D gene. The CDR3 runs to 16 residues. Germline values: CDR1 MNHEY, CDR2 SVGAGI. V lost 0 bases, J lost 7 bases, and 18 bases lay in between. The chain's CDR3 is CASSYSSVTEAGGYTF. The DNA of the CDR3 is TGTGCCAGCAGTTACTCGAGCGTTACAGAGGCGGGTGGCTACACCTTC.

V and J are TRBV7-2 and TRBJ1-2, with 8 nucleotides matching TRBD1. The CDR3 loop spans 16 amino acids. Per germline, CDR1 SGHTA and CDR2 FQGNSA. With V trimmed by 1 base and J by 4 bases, 8 bases remained unmatched. The DNA for the CDR3 is TGTGCCAGCAGCTTAGTAGGCTCGCAGGGGGCCTATGGCTACACCTTC. This gives the protein CASSLVGSQGAYGYTF. Variable domain in full (rest from reference TRBV7-2 and TRBJ1-2): GAGVSQSPSNKVTEKGKDVELRCDPISGHTALYWYRQSLGQGLEFLIYFQGNSAPDKSGLPSDRFSAERTGGSVSTLTIQRTQQEDSAVYLCASSLVGSQGAYGYTFGSGTRLTVV.

This chain joins TRBV11-3 and TRBJ1-2; 7 nucleotides line up with TRBD1. V gave up 2 bases and J gave up 10 bases; unmatched junction bases: 4. CDR1 is SGHNT and CDR2 is YENEEA in the germline V gene. The CDR3 sequence is 12 residues long. DNA for the CDR3: TGTGCCAGCAGCTTAACAGGGGCGTCCTACACCTTC. Amino acids: CASSLTGASYTF.

This chain links TRBV7-2 with TRBJ1-1; 8 bases line up with TRBD1. The J segment lost 4 bases and the V segment lost 2 bases, leaving 12 bases of the junction unmatched. Per the germline V gene, CDR1 is SGHTA and CDR2 is FQGNSA. CDR3 length: 17 residues. This CDR3 is CASSLPRPGQVRTEAFF. CDR3 in DNA: TGTGCCAGCAGCTTACCTAGACCGGGACAGGTGCGCACTGAAGCTTTCTTT.